Shown below are 10 T cell receptor beta chains from a single sample sequenced in a study of T cells expressing NK-cell markers. TCRdb re-called the 5' RACE reads and shows each CDR3 protein once, DNA omitted. This repertoire comprises roughly 450,000 distinct CDR3 sequences; its ten largest clones make up more than 1.4%. Sequencing was done on a sample of blood T cells: a sorted CD56 or NKG2C T cell subset, CD4+ or CD8+ T cells, or bulk PBMC T cells (not recorded which). These receptors were collected from a woman aged 45 to 65 in good health.

The chain joins TRBV5-1 to TRBJ1-2; TCRdb indicates TRBD1, and absent DNA this call remains unverified. The CDR3 consists of 14 residues. Germline V lookup: CDR1 SGHRS, CDR2 YFSETQ. The CDR3: CASSFGDVNYGYTF.

V usage is TRBV20-1 and J usage is TRBJ1-5; the D call of TRBD1 rests on TCRdb alone, since no DNA is present to check it. This CDR3 is 15 amino acids long. Per the germline V gene, CDR1 is DFQATT and CDR2 is SNEGSKA (reference sequence). CDR3 region: CSARGDAIGNQPQHF.

The J gene is TRBJ1-2, the V gene TRBV12-3 or TRBV12-4; TCRdb's D gene call, TRBD1, goes unchecked for lack of DNA. The CDR3 covers 15 residues. The CDR3 loop is CASTRRGRANYGYTF.

The chain has TRBV12-3 or TRBV12-4 and TRBJ2-3; the TCRdb call, TRBD2, lacks DNA for checking. The CDR3 is made up of 11 amino acids. The CDR3 reads CASSYGGGSNF.

The chain combines TRBV27 with TRBJ2-6; no DNA is available, so the TRBD2 call from TCRdb remains unchecked. The V gene's germline CDR1 is MNHEY and CDR2 SMNVEV (reference sequence). CDR3 length equals 20 residues. The CDR3 sequence: CASSSSTGDLPLAGANVLTF.

The rearrangement links TRBV7-2 to TRBJ2-5; the TCRdb D gene call, TRBD1, has no DNA to confirm it. This CDR3 comprises 14 residues. The germline CDR1 and CDR2 sequences are SGHTA and FQGNSA. The CDR3 loop reads CASSPFWGKETQYF.

The J gene is TRBJ1-1, the V gene TRBV7-9; the D gene TCRdb calls, TRBD1, cannot be checked with no DNA. Looked up from germline, CDR1 is SEHNR and CDR2 is FQNEAQ (reference sequence). This CDR3 comprises 15 residues. The CDR3: CASSLGGGPGGEAFF. Full variable domain (rest looked up from reference TRBV7-9 and TRBJ1-1): DTGVSQNPRHKITKRGQNVTFRCDPISEHNRLYWYRQTLGQGPEFLTYFQNEAQLEKSRLLSDRFSAERPKGSFSTLEIQRTEQGDSAMYLCASSLGGGPGGEAFFGQGTRLTVV.

The chain joins TRBV2 to TRBJ2-1. CDR3 length equals 15 residues. Germline V gives CDR1 SNHLY, CDR2 FYNNEI. CDR3 region: CASTWTFKGDNEQFF.

J is TRBJ1-1 and V is TRBV15; the D gene TCRdb calls, TRBD1, cannot be checked with no DNA. The CDR3 consists of 17 residues. Germline V gene data show CDR1 as LNHNV and CDR2 as YYDKDF (reference sequence). The CDR3 loop reads CATSRRTGGRWDTEAFF.

The chain links TRBV20-1 to TRBJ2-1; TCRdb outputs TRBD2, but without DNA this stays unchecked. The CDR3 is 14 residues long. The germline CDR1 and CDR2 sequences are DFQATT and SNEGSKA (reference sequence). CDR3 residues: CSASTSGAYNEQFF.